The rows below give T cell receptor beta chains drawn from one sample of a study of chemoradiotherapy in HPV16-positive cancers. Libraries were prepared by immunoSEQ multiplex PCR; TCRdb keeps only in-frame clonotypes and omits some of them. The sample records around 30,000 clones, around 90% being singletons. Sequencing used blood, obtained from a patient who underwent chemoradiotherapy. The receptors derive from a human donor with HPV-associated anogenital cancer. Both conserved end residues are part of each CDR3. The order of the fields is J gene, clone size, V gene, D gene, CDR3 protein, CDR3 DNA. The D gene is left open where the match is weak. For some rows the clone size is stated as once, few or many, or as a class when expanded; others skip it.

>TRBJ1-3|.|TRBV7-6|.
CASSLGPSSGNTIYF
TGTGCCAGCAGCTTAGGGCCTAGCTCTGGAAACACCATATATTTT
>TRBJ1-2|.|TRBV28|.
CASSTPVSPNGYTF
TGTGCCAGCTCTACACCCGTAAGCCCGAATGGCTACACCTTC
>TRBJ2-3|.|TRBV5-6|.
CASSLGRARQDTQYF
TGTGCCAGCAGCTTGGGGCGAGCCAGGCAAGATACGCAGTATTTT
>TRBJ1-2|.|TRBV15|.
CATSRDDGGYTF
TGTGCCACCAGCAGAGATGACGGGGGCTACACCTTC
>TRBJ2-7|.|TRBV5-5|TRBD1
CASSLVGTGGYEQYF
TGTGCCAGCAGCTTGGTCGGGACAGGGGGATACGAGCAGTACTTC
>TRBJ2-7|.|TRBV25-1|TRBD1
CASSGSTGVVSEQYF
TGTGCCAGCAGTGGTTCGACAGGGGTCGTCTCCGAGCAGTACTTC
>TRBJ1-6|.|TRBV6-1|.
CASSEGPPSPLHF
TGTGCCAGCAGTGAAGGGCCCCCGTCACCCCTCCACTTT
>TRBJ2-3|few|TRBV7-9|.
CASSQDLWGESTDTQYF
TGTGCCAGCAGCCAAGATTTATGGGGAGAGAGCACAGATACGCAGTATTTT
>TRBJ2-1|.|TRBV28|.
CASTTRAYNNEQFF
TGTGCCAGCACCACCCGGGCCTATAACAATGAGCAGTTCTTC
>TRBJ1-2|.|TRBV6-1|.
CASSDGGAVPSTNYGYTF
TGTGCCAGCAGTGATGGGGGAGCCGTCCCCTCCACTAACTATGGCTACACCTTC
>TRBJ1-3|few|TRBV5-8|.
CASRPRGSYTIYF
TGTGCCAGCAGACCTCGTGGTAGTTACACCATATATTTT
>TRBJ2-5|.|TRBV7-9|TRBD1
CASSLTGEPRETQYF
TGTGCCAGCAGCTTAACAGGGGAGCCCAGAGAGACCCAGTACTTC
>TRBJ2-2|.|TRBV10-3|.
CAISPDIRTNTGELFF
TGTGCCATCAGTCCCGACATACGTACGAACACCGGGGAGCTGTTTTTT
>TRBJ1-2|.|TRBV7-8|.
CASSLGTVGGYGYTF
TGTGCCAGCAGCTTAGGGACCGTTGGTGGCTATGGCTACACCTTC
>TRBJ2-2|.|TRBV29-1|.
CSVEERLAVKHRELFF
TGCAGCGTTGAAGAGAGGTTAGCGGTGAAACACCGGGAGCTGTTTTTT
>TRBJ1-4|.|TRBV2|.
CASSRRATNEKLFF
TGTGCCAGCAGCCGCCGGGCAACTAATGAAAAACTGTTTTTT
>TRBJ2-7|.|TRBV7-9|TRBD1
CASSFRFFRGQGPYEQYF
TGTGCCAGCAGCTTTAGATTTTTTCGGGGACAGGGGCCCTACGAGCAGTACTTC
>TRBJ1-2|.|TRBV28|.
CASTSQHYGYTF
TGTGCCAGCACCTCACAGCACTATGGCTACACCTTC
>TRBJ2-6|.|TRBV9|.
CASSVSVVPGANVLTF
TGTGCCAGCAGCGTATCTGTGGTACCTGGGGCCAACGTCCTGACTTTC
>TRBJ2-7|.|TRBV2|.
CASMWTEGSYEQYF
TGTGCCAGCATGTGGACCGAGGGCTCCTACGAGCAGTACTTC
>TRBJ1-2|.|TRBV10-3|.
CAISGGPGYTF
TGTGCCATCAGTGGTGGGCCTGGCTACACCTTC
>TRBJ1-1|.|TRBV7-2|.
CASSLFGEANTEAFF
TGTGCCAGCAGCTTATTCGGGGAGGCGAACACTGAAGCTTTCTTT
>TRBJ2-2|.|TRBV5-1|TRBD2
CASTTGGGTLNTGELFF
TGCGCCAGCACCACGGGGGGGGGAACCCTGAACACCGGGGAGCTGTTTTTT
>TRBJ2-7|.|TRBV25-1|.
CASGDGNSYEQYF
TGTGCCAGCGGGGACGGGAACTCCTACGAGCAGTACTTC
>TRBJ2-7|.|TRBV29-1|TRBD1
CSVWTGAYEQYF
TGCAGCGTTTGGACAGGGGCCTACGAGCAGTACTTC
>TRBJ1-1|few|TRBV7-9|.
CASSSGGAGEAFF
TGTGCCAGCAGTTCGGGTGGCGCGGGTGAAGCTTTCTTT
>TRBJ2-2|.|TRBV2|.
CASSEQTPGNTGELFF
TGTGCCAGCAGTGAGCAGACCCCGGGAAACACCGGGGAGCTGTTTTTT